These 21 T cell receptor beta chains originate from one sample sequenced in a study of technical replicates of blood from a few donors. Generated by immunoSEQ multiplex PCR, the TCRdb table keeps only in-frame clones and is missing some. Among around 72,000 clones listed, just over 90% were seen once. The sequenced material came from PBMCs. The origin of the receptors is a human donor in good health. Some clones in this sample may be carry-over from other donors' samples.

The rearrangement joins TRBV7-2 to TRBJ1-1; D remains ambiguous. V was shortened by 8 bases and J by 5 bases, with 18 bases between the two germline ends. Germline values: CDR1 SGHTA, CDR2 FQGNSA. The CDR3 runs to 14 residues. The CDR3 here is CASLQTNTGTEAFF. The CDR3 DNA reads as TGTGCCAGCCTCCAGACCAACACGGGAACTGAAGCTTTCTTT.

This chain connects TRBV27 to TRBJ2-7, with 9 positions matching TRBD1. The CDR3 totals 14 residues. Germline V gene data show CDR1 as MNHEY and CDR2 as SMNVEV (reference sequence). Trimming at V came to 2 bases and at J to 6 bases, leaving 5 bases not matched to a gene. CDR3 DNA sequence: TGTGCCAGCAGTTTACAGGGACAGGGTCTCGAGCAGTACTTC. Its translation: CASSLQGQGLEQYF.

The CDR3 reads CASSSVNALSDEQFF. In nucleotides, the CDR3 is TGTGCCAGCAGCTCCGTTAATGCACTAAGCGATGAGCAGTTCTTC. This chain uses TRBV7-3 with TRBJ2-1; D is unresolved. This CDR3 has 15 residues. V was shortened by 4 bases and J by 8 bases, with 18 bases between the two germline ends. The germline V gene has CDR1 SGHTA and CDR2 FQGTGA.

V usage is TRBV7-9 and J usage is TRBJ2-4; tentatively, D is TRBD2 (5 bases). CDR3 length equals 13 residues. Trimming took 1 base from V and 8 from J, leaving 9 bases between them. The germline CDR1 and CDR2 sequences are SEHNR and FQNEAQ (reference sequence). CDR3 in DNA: TGTGCCAGCAGCTTAGATATGGGAGACATTCAGTACTTC. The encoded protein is CASSLDMGDIQYF.

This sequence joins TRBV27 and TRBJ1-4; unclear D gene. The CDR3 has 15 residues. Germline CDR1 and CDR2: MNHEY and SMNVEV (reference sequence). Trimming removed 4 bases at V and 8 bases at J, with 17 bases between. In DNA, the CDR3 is TGTGCCAGCAGTTCCGTCGGGTTTGAGGAGGAAAAACTGTTTTTT. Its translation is CASSSVGFEEEKLFF.

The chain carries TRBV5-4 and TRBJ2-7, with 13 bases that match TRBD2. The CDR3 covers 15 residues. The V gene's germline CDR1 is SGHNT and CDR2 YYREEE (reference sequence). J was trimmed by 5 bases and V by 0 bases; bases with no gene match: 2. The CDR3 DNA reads TGTGCCAGCAGCTTGGAACTAGCGGGGGGGCACGAGCAGTACTTC. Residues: CASSLELAGGHEQYF.

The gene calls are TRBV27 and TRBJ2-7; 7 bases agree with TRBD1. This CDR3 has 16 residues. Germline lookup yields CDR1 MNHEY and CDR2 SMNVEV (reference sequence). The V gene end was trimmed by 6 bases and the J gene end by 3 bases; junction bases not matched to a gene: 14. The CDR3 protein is CASRTRRQGPGYEQYF. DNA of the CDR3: TGTGCCAGCAGGACCCGGAGACAGGGTCCGGGCTACGAGCAGTACTTC.

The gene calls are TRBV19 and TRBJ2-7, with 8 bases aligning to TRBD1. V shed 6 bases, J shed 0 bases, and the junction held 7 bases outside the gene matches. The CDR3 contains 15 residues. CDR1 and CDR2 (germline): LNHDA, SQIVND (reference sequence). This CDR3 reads CASRSVGQGSYEQYF. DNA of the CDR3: TGTGCCAGTAGGTCGGTAGGACAGGGCTCCTACGAGCAGTACTTC.

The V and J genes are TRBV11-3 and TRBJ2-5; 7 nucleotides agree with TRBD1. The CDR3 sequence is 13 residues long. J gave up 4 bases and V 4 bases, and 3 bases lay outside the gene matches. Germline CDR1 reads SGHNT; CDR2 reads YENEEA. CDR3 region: CASSSGQRETQYF. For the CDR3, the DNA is TGTGCCAGCAGCTCGGGACAGAGAGAGACCCAGTACTTC.

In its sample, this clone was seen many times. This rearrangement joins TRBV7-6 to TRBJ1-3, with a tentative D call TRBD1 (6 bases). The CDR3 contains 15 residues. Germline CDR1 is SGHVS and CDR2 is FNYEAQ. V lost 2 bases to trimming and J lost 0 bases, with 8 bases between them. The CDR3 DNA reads TGTGCCAGCAGCTTACAGGGGCGCTCTGGAAACACCATATATTTT. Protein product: CASSLQGRSGNTIYF.

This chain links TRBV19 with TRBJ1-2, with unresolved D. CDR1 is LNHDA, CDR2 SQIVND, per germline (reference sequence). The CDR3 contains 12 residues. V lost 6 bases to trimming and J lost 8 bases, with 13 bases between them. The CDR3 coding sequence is TGTGCCAGTAGCCCGGTTTCGATGGGCTACACCTTC. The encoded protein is CASSPVSMGYTF. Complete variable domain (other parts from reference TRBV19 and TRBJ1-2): DGGITQSPKYLFRKEGQNVTLSCEQNLNHDAMYWYRQDPGQGLRLIYYSQIVNDFQKGDIAEGYSVSREKKESFPLTVTSAQKNPTAFYLCASSPVSMGYTFGSGTRLTVV.

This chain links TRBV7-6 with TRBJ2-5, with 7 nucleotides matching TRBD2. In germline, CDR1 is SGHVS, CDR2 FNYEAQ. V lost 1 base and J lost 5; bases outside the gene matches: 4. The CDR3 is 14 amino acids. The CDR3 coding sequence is TGTGCCAGCAGCTTAGTGGCGGGAGTGGAGACCCAGTACTTC. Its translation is CASSLVAGVETQYF.

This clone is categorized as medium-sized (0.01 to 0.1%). In nucleotides, the CDR3 is TGTGCCAGCAGGTATCCGACTAGCGGGGAAGCGGATACGCAGTATTTT. It translates to CASRYPTSGEADTQYF. The chain employs TRBV6-6 and TRBJ2-3; 11 nucleotides align to TRBD2. Trimming cost V 6 bases and J 6 bases; bases outside gene matches: 11. Looked up from germline, CDR1 is MNHNY and CDR2 is SVGAGI (reference sequence). The CDR3 is made up of 16 amino acids.

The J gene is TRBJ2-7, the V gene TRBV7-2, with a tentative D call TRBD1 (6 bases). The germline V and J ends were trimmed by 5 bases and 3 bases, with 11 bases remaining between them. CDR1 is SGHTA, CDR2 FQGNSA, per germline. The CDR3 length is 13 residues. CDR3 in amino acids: CASSRTDSYEQYF. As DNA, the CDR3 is TGTGCCAGCAGCCGTACGGACAGCTACGAGCAGTACTTC.

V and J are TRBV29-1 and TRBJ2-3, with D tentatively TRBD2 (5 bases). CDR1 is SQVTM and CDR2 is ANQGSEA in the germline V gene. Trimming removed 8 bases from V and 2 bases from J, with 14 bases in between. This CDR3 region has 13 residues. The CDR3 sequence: CSLSPGFTDTQYF. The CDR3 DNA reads TGCAGCCTCTCCCCGGGGTTCACAGATACGCAGTATTTT.

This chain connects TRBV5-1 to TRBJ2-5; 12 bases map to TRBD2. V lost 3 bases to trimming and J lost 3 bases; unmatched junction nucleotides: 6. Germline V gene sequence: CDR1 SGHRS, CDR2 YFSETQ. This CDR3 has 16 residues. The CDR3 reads CASSSGTSGLKETQYF. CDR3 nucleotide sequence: TGCGCCAGCAGCTCCGGGACTAGCGGGTTAAAAGAGACCCAGTACTTC.

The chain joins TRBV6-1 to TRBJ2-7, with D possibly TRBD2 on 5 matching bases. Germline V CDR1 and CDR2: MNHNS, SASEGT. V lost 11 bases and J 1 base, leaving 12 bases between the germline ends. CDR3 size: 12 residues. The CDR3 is CASRTPSYEQYF. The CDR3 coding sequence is TGTGCCTCTAGGACTCCGTCCTACGAGCAGTACTTC.

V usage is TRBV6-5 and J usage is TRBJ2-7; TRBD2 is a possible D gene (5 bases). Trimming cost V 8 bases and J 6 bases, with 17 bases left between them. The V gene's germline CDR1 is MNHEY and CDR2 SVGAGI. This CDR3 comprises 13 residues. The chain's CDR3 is CASSRTGMGEQYF. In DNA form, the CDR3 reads TGTGCCAGCTCGCGTACGGGAATGGGCGAGCAGTACTTC.

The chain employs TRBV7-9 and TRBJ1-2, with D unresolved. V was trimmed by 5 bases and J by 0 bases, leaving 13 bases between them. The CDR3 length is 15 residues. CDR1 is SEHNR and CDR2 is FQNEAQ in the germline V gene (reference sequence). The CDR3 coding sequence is TGTGCCAGCAGCCCCCGGGGAGCCTCTAACTATGGCTACACCTTC. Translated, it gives CASSPRGASNYGYTF.

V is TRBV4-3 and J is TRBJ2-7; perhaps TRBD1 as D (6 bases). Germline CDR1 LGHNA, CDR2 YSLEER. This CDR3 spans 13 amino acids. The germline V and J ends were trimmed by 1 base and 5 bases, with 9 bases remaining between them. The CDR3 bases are TGCGCCAGCAGCCAAGCAGGGGCCGACGAGCAGTACTTC. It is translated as CASSQAGADEQYF.

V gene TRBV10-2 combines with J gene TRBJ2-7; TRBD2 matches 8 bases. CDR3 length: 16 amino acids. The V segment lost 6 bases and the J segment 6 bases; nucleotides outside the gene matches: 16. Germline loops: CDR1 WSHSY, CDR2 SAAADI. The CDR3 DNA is TGCGCCAGCAGCCGAGACGGATCCAGCGGGGGCTTCGAGCAGTACTTC. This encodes CASSRDGSSGGFEQYF.